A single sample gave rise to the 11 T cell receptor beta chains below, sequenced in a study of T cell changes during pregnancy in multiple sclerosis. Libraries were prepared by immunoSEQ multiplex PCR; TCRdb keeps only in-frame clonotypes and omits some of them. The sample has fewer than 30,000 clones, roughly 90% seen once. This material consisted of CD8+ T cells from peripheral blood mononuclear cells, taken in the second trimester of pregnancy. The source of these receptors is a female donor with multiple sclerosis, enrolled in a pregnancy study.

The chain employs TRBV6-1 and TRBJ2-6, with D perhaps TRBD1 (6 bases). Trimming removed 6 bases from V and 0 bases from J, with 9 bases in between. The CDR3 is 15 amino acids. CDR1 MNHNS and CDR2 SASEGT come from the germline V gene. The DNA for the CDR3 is TGTGCCAGCAGCCTGGACAGCTCTGGGGCCAACGTCCTGACTTTC. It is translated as CASSLDSSGANVLTF.

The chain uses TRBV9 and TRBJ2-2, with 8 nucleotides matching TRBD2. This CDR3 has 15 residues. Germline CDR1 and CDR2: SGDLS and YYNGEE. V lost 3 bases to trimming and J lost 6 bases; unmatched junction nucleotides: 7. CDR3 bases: TGTGCCAGCAGCGGCCAAGCGGGGGTCCCCGGGGAGCTGTTTTTT. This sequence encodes CASSGQAGVPGELFF.

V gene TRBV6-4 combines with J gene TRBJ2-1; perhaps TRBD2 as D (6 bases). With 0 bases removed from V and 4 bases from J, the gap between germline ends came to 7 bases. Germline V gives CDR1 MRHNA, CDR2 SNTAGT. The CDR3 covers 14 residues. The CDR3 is CASSDSGGYNEQFF. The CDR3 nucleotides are TGTGCCAGCAGTGACTCGGGGGGATACAATGAGCAGTTCTTC.

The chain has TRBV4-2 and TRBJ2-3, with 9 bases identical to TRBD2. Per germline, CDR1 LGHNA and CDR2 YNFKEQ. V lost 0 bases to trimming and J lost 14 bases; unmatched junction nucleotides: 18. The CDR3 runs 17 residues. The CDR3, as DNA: TGTGCCAGCAGCCAAGAGTTGAGTAGCGGGGGCTTCACCGGGGGGTATTTT. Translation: CASSQELSSGGFTGGYF.

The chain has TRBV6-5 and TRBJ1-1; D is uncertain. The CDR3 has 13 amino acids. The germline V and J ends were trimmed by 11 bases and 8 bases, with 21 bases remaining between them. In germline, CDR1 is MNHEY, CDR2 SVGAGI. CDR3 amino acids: CAVSPLSGEEAFF. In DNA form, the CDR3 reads TGTGCCGTCTCCCCCCTGTCCGGGGAGGAAGCTTTCTTT.

DNA for the CDR3: TGTGCCAGCAGCGTAAACGTGGGTCGGGAGACTGAAGCTTTCTTT. Amino acid sequence: CASSVNVGRETEAFF. The rearrangement joins TRBV9 to TRBJ1-1; unclear D gene. The CDR3 contains 15 residues. Germline V CDR1 and CDR2: SGDLS, YYNGEE. V shed 1 base and J shed 5 bases, with 15 bases lying between them.

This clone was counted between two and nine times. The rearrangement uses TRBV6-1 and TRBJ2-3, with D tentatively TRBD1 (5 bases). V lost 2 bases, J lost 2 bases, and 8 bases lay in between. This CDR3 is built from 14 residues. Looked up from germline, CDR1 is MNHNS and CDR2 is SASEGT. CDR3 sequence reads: CASSEPDNTDTQYF. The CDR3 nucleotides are TGTGCCAGCAGTGAACCGGACAACACAGATACGCAGTATTTT.

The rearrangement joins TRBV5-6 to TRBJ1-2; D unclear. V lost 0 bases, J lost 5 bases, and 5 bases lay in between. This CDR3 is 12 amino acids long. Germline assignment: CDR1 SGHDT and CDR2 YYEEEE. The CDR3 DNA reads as TGTGCCAGCAGCTTGGCCGGGTATGGCTACACCTTC. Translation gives CASSLAGYGYTF.

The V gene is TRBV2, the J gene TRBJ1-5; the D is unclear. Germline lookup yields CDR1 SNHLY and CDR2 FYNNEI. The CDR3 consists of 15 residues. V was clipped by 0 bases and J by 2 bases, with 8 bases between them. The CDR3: CASSEAGGGNQPQHF. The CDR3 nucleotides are TGTGCCAGCAGTGAAGCGGGAGGAGGCAATCAGCCCCAGCATTTT.

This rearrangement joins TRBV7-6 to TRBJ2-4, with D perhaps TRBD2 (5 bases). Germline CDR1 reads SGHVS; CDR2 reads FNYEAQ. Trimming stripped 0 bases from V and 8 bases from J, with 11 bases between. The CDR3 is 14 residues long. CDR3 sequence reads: CASSLAGPGDIQYF. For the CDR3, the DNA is TGTGCCAGCAGCTTAGCGGGTCCCGGGGACATTCAGTACTTC.

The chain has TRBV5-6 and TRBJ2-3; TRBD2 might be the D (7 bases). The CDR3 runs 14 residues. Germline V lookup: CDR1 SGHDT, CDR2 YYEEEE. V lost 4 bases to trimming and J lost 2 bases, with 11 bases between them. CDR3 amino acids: CASSLGGHTDTQYF. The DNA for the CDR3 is TGTGCCAGCAGCCTGGGGGGGCACACAGATACGCAGTATTTT.